The present T cell receptor (beta chain) was sequenced within a study of vaccination effects on CD4 cells after COVID-19. About the study: Everyone in the study got two shots of either the BNT162b2 or mRNA-1273 vaccine.

It was after around 10 days of culture that CD4+ T cells were isolated. All vaccine recipients tested negative for nucleocapsid antibodies and had never contracted SARS-CoV-2 infection. Only in-frame clones appear in the TCRdb table, and some are missing; sequencing was by immunoSEQ multiplex PCR. The data contain 70,000 or so clones, approximately 80% of them singletons. On this clone: The antigen is unknown.

Study results and caveats: Infection-derived and vaccine-derived clones contracted markedly late after vaccination. There was only 1 of 255 vaccine-induced clones in healthy vaccinees that cross-reacted with common cold coronaviruses.

Germline V gene lookup returns CDR1 KGHDR and CDR2 SFDVKD. The CDR3 length is 16 residues. The ends lost 7 bases at V and 3 bases at J; junction bases unmatched: 10. The sample in question was CD4+ T cells from PBMCs cultured without peptide, obtained before COVID-19 vaccination. The TCR sequence derives from a human donor who received a COVID-19 vaccine. The V and J genes are TRBV24-1 and TRBJ2-3, with 9 bases lining up with TRBD1. The CDR3 nucleotides are TGTGCCACCAGCCCAATCGGACAGGGGATTACAGATACGCAGTATTTT. Its translation: CATSPIGQGITDTQYF.